This T cell receptor (beta chain) emerged from a study of molecular identifiers for immune sequencing clone quantification. Study-level information: Replicates partitioned RNA from approximately 20,000 or 100,000 naive CD8 cells into five parts, sequencing four.

Both previously described methods and listed TCR primers were employed to make bulk TCR libraries. TCRdb itself ran the PCR reads through MiXCR, one entry per CDR3 protein. The repertoire holds hundreds of thousands of distinct CDR3 sequences, with around 25% as singletons. J was trimmed by 10 bases and V by 3 bases; bases with no gene match: 11. The V gene's germline CDR1 is LGHNA and CDR2 YSLEER. This CDR3 has 15 residues. The authors sorted naive CD8 T cells as CD8+CD4-CCR7+CD45RA+. Sequenced sample: naive CD8+ T cells from blood, with Jurkat cell RNA spiked in. This sample's subset: FACS-sorted CD8+CD4-CCR7+CD45RA+ naive T cells. This TCR was sampled from a human donor in good health. Some libraries in this study had Jurkat cell RNA spiked in. The chain combines TRBV4-3 with TRBJ2-1; TRBD2 agrees at 8 bases. CDR3 amino acids: CASSHYYSGAQEQFF. The CDR3 nucleotides read TGCGCCAGCAGCCATTACTATAGCGGGGCCCAGGAGCAGTTCTTC.